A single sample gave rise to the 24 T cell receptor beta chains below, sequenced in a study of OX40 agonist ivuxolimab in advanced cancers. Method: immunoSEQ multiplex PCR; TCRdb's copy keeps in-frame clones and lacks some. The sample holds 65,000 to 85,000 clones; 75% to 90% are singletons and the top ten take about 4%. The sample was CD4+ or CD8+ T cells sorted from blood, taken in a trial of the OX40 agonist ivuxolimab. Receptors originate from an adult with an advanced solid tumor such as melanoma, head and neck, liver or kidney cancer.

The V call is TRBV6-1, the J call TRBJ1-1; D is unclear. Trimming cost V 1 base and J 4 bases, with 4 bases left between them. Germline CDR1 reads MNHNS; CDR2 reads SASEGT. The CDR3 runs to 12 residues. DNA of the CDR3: TGTGCCAGCAGTGAAGGGGGCACTGAAGCTTTCTTT. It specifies CASSEGGTEAFF.

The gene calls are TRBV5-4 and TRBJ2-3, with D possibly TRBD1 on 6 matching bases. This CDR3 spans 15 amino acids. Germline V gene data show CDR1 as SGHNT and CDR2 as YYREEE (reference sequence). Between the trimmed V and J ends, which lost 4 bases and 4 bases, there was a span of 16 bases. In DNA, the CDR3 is TGTGCCAGCAGCCGCGGACAGACTTCAGCAGATACGCAGTATTTT. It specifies CASSRGQTSADTQYF.

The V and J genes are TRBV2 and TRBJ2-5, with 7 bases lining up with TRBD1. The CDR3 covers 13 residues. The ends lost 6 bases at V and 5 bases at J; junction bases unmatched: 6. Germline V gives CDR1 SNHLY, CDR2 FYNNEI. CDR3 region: CASRDPRGETQYF. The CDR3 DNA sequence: TGTGCCAGCAGGGATCCCAGGGGGGAGACCCAGTACTTC.

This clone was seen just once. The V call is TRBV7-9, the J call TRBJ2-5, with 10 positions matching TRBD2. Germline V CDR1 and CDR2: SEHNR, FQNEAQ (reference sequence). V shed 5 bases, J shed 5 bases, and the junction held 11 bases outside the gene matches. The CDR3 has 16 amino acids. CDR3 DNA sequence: TGTGCCAGCAGCCCAAGCGGGGGGGCCTCAGCGGAGACCCAGTACTTC. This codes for CASSPSGGASAETQYF.

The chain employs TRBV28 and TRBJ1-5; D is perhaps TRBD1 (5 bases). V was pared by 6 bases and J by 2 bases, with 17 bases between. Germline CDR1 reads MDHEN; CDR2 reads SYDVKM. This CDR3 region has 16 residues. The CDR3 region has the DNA TGTGCCAGCAGCTCCCCATCGGGACGAGGCAATCAGCCCCAGCATTTT. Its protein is CASSSPSGRGNQPQHF.

The CDR3 coding sequence is TGTGCCGGGGCGGGAGGCCTCAATCAGCCCCAGCATTTT. Translation: CAGAGGLNQPQHF. V usage is TRBV6-5 and J usage is TRBJ1-5, with D possibly TRBD1 on 5 matching bases. V lost 11 bases and J 3 bases, leaving 14 bases between the germline ends. Germline loops: CDR1 MNHEY, CDR2 SVGAGI. CDR3 length: 13 residues.

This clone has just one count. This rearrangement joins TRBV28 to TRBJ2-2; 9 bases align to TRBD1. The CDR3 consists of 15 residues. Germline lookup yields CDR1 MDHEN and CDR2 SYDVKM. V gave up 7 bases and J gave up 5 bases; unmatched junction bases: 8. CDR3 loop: CASIPLQGATGELFF. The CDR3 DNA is TGTGCCAGCATCCCACTACAGGGGGCGACCGGGGAGCTGTTTTTT.

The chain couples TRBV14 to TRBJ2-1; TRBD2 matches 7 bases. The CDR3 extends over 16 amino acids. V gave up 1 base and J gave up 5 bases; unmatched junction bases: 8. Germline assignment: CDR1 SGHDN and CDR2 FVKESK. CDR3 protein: CASSQGWASGHNEQFF. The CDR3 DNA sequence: TGTGCCAGCAGCCAAGGGTGGGCTAGCGGACACAATGAGCAGTTCTTC.

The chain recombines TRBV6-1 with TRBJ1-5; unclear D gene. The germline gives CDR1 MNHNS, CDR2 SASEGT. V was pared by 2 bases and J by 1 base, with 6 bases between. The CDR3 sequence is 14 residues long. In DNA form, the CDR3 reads TGTGCCAGCAGTGAACTCGGCAGCAATCAGCCCCAGCATTTT. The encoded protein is CASSELGSNQPQHF.

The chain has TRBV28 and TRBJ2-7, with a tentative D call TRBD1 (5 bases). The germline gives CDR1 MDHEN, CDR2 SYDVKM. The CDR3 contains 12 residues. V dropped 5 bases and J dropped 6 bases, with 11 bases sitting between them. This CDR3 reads CASSQGVSEQYF. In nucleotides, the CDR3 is TGTGCCAGCAGTCAAGGGGTTAGCGAGCAGTACTTC. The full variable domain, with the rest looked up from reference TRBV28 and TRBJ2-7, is DVKVTQSSRYLVKRTGEKVFLECVQDMDHENMFWYRQDPGLGLRLIYFSYDVKMKEKGDIPEGYSVSREKKERFSLILESASTNQTSMYLCASSQGVSEQYFGPGTRLTVT.

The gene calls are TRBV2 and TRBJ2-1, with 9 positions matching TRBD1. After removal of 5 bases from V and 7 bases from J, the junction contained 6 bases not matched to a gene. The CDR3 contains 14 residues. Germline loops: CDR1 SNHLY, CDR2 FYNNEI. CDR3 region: CASSPGQGKNEQFF. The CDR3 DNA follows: TGTGCCAGCAGTCCGGGACAGGGAAAAAATGAGCAGTTCTTC. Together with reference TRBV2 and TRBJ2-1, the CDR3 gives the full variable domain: EPEVTQTPSHQVTQMGQEVILRCVPISNHLYFYWYRQILGQKVEFLVSFYNNEISEKSEIFDDQFSVERPDGSNFTLKIRSTKLEDSAMYFCASSPGQGKNEQFFGPGTRLTVL.

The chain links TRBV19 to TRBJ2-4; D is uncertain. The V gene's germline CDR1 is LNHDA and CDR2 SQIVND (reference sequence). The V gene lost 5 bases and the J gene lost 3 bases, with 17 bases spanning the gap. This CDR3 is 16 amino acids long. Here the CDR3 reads CASSSGTLLIKNIQYF. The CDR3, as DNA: TGTGCCAGTAGTTCGGGTACCCTGCTTATCAAAAACATTCAGTACTTC. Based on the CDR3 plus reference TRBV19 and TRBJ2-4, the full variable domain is DGGITQSPKYLFRKEGQNVTLSCEQNLNHDAMYWYRQDPGQGLRLIYYSQIVNDFQKGDIAEGYSVSREKKESFPLTVTSAQKNPTAFYLCASSSGTLLIKNIQYFGAGTRLSVL.

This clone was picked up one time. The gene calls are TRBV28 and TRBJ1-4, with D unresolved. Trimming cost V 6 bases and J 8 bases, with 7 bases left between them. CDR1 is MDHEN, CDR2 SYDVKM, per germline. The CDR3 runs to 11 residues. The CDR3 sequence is CASSTPEKLFF. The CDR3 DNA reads TGTGCCAGCAGCACCCCAGAAAAACTGTTTTTT.

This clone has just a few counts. DNA of the CDR3: TGTGCCAGCAGCTTGGGACAGGGGGGAGGAAGCAATCAGCCCCAGCATTTT. This sequence encodes CASSLGQGGGSNQPQHF. The V and J genes are TRBV7-9 and TRBJ1-5; TRBD1 agrees at 11 bases. V lost 3 bases and J lost 1; bases outside the gene matches: 5. There are 17 residues in the CDR3. Germline-derived CDR1 and CDR2 are SEHNR and FQNEAQ (reference sequence).

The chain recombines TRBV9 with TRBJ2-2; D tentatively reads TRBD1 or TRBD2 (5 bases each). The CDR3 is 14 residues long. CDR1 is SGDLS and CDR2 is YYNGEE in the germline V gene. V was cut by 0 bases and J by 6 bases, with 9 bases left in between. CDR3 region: CASSVGGVPGELFF. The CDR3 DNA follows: TGTGCCAGCAGCGTAGGAGGGGTGCCCGGGGAGCTGTTTTTT.

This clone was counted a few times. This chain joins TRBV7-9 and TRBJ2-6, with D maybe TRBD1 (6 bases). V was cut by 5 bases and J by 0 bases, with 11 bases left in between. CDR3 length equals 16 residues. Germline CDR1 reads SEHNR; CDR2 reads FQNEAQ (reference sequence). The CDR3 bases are TGTGCCAGCAGCCCGGGACAACCCTCTGGGGCCAACGTCCTGACTTTC. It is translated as CASSPGQPSGANVLTF.

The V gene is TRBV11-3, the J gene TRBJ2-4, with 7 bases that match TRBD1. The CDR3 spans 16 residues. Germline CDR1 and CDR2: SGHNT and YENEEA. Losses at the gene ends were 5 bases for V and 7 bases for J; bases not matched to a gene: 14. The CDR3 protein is CASSGSYDRVKNIQYF. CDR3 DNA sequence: TGTGCCAGCAGCGGGAGTTACGACAGGGTCAAGAACATTCAGTACTTC.

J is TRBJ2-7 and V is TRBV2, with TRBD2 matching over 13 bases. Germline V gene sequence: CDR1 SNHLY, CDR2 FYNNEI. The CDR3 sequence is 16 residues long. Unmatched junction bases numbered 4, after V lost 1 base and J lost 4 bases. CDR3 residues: CASSEERTSGGYEQYF. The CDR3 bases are TGTGCCAGCAGTGAAGAAAGGACTAGCGGGGGATACGAGCAGTACTTC.

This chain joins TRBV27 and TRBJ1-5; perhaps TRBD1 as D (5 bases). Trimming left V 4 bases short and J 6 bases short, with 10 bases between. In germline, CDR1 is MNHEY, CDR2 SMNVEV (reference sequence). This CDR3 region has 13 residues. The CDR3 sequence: CASSWGNGQPQHF. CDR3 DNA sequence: TGTGCCAGCAGTTGGGGGAATGGTCAGCCCCAGCATTTT.

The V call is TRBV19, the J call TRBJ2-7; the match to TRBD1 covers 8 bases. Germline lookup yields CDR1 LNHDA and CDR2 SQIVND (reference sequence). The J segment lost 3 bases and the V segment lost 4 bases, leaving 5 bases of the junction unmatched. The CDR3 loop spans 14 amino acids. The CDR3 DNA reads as TGTGCCAGTAGTACTTTCGACAGGGGCTACGAGCAGTACTTC. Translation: CASSTFDRGYEQYF.

CDR3 coding DNA: TGTGCCAGCCTGCCCGGACGGATGAACACCGGGGAGCTGTTTTTT. Residues: CASLPGRMNTGELFF. The genes are TRBV2 and TRBJ2-2, with D unresolved. The ends were cut back, 8 bases at V and 1 base at J, with 14 bases in the middle. The CDR3 is 15 amino acids. Germline CDR1 and CDR2: SNHLY and FYNNEI.

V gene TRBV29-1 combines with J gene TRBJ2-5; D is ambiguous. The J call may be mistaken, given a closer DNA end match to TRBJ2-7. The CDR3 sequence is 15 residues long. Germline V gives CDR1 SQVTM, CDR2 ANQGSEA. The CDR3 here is CSVDFRKETSYEQYF. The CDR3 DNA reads TGCAGCGTTGATTTCCGGAAGGAGACCTCCTACGAGCAGTACTTC.

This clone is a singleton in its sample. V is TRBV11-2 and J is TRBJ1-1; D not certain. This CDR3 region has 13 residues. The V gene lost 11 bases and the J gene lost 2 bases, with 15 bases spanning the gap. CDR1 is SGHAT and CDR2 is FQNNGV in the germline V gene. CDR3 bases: TGTGCCGGAGGTGCCACCGCCAACACTGAAGCTTTCTTT. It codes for CAGGATANTEAFF.

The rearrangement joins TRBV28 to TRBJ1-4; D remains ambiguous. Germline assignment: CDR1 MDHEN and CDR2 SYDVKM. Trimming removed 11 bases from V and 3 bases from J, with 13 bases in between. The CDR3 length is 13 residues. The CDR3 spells CAGRTAANEKLFF. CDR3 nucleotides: TGTGCCGGAAGGACCGCTGCTAATGAAAAACTGTTTTTT.